Listed below are T cell receptor beta chains from one sample, sequenced in a study of cytomegalovirus exposure and HLA in healthy donors. Using immunoSEQ multiplex PCR, the repertoire was profiled, and TCRdb retains in-frame clones only, with some absent. The sample consists of fewer than 150,000 clones, roughly 88% of them appearing once. Sequenced material: PBMCs. The receptor set was obtained from a man between 18 and 29 years old in good health and CMV-seronegative. CDR3s include the opening cysteine and the closing phenylalanine or tryptophan. Fields, in order: J gene, D gene, CDR3 length, clone size, V gene, CDR3 protein, CDR3 DNA. D genes are given only for firm matches. For some rows the clone size is stated as once, few or many, or as a class when expanded; others skip it.

TRBJ2-1 | - | 15 | - | TRBV6-5 | CASSRGGTSYNEQFF | TGTGCCAGCAGTCGCGGCGGGACCTCCTACAATGAGCAGTTCTTC
TRBJ2-1 | TRBD2 | 14 | once | TRBV27 | CASSWDGGLNEQFF | TGTGCCAGCAGTTGGGACGGGGGGTTGAATGAGCAGTTCTTC
TRBJ2-7 | TRBD1 | 16 | - | TRBV4-3 | CASSQEDRGLSYEQYF | TGCGCCAGCAGCCAAGAAGACAGGGGGCTCTCCTACGAGCAGTACTTC
TRBJ2-3 | TRBD2 | 15 | - | TRBV18 | CASSVSGSGTDTQYF | TGTGCCAGCTCCGTAAGCGGGAGTGGCACAGATACGCAGTATTTT
TRBJ1-4 | TRBD1 | 15 | - | TRBV14 | CASSQGTGVNEKLFF | TGTGCCAGCAGCCAAGGCACAGGGGTTAATGAAAAACTGTTTTTT
TRBJ2-2 | TRBD2 | 15 | - | TRBV11-2 | CASSLIPGGTGELFF | TGTGCCAGCAGCTTAATCCCGGGAGGGACCGGGGAGCTGTTTTTT
TRBJ2-1 | TRBD1 | 16 | - | TRBV9 | CASSPGGTGNFNEQFF | TGTGCCAGCAGCCCTGGGGGGACAGGGAATTTCAATGAGCAGTTCTTC
TRBJ1-4 | TRBD1 | 18 | - | TRBV9 | CASSPSGRGPATNEKLFF | TGTGCCAGCAGCCCATCGGGCAGGGGGCCGGCAACTAATGAAAAACTGTTTTTT
TRBJ1-2 | TRBD1 | 14 | - | TRBV29-1 | CSVEDAGTGFGYTF | TGCAGCGTTGAAGACGCGGGGACAGGGTTTGGCTACACCTTC
TRBJ2-7 | - | 15 | - | TRBV14 | CASSQYLSDYYEQYF | TGTGCCAGCAGCCAATATCTTAGCGACTACTACGAGCAGTACTTC
TRBJ2-7 | - | 16 | - | TRBV7-2 | CASSPSVGLHAGEQYF | TGTGCCAGCAGCCCGTCAGTTGGGCTACACGCCGGAGAGCAGTACTTC
TRBJ1-2 | - | 15 | - | TRBV27 | CASSARGGVFDGYTF | TGTGCCAGCAGTGCCCGGGGGGGGGTTTTCGATGGCTACACCTTC
TRBJ1-3 | - | 15 | - | TRBV30 | CAWSIGGSSGNTIYF | TGTGCCTGGAGTATCGGAGGGAGCTCTGGAAACACCATATATTTT
TRBJ1-5 | - | 13 | - | TRBV25-1 | CASRQGFNQPQHF | TGTGCCAGCAGGCAGGGCTTCAATCAGCCCCAGCATTTT
TRBJ1-1 | - | 14 | - | TRBV5-1 | CASSFNGYNTEAFF | TGCGCCAGCAGTTTTAACGGGTATAACACTGAAGCTTTCTTT